This T cell receptor (beta chain) was sequenced for a study of T cells in Graves' hyperthyroidism and ophthalmopathy. Findings and limits, study-wide: Most thyroid clonotypes that were expanded above 0.001 also turned up in blood.

The table lists this clonotype with many counts. Antigen: not known. RNA transcripts gave rise to amplified TCR beta CDR3 regions. The primer set for the first-round RT-PCR of the TCR CDR3 was HTBI. TCRdb re-called the multiplex PCR reads through MiXCR, storing one row per CDR3 protein. The profile shows a few hundred thousand distinct CDR3 sequences, about 43% of them singletons. Per the germline V gene, CDR1 is MNHEY and CDR2 is SVGAGI. The CDR3 runs to 11 residues. Trimming pared 10 bases from V and 8 bases from J, leaving 14 bases between. Hyperthyroidism of Graves' type that showed no ophthalmopathy progression within 18 months was stable.

This sequence originates from a woman between 18 and 29 years old with Graves' hyperthyroidism. The rearrangement joins TRBV6-5 to TRBJ1-2; D unresolved. The sequenced sample was peripheral blood or thyroid tissue (not recorded which). This chain's CDR3 is CATKGVGGYTF. The DNA of the CDR3 is TGTGCCACGAAAGGAGTGGGCGGCTACACCTTC.